The T cell receptor (beta chain) described here comes from a study of vaccination and CD4 T cells after COVID-19. Turning to the study itself: Post-COVID samples were collected a median approximately 93 days following diagnosis, spanning 35 to 161.

With the Oncomine TCR Beta short-read assay, DNA from cultured CD4+ T cells was sequenced. TCRdb re-derived calls from the PCR reads in MiXCR, one entry per CDR3 protein. The sample lists several thousand distinct CDR3 sequences, 60% to 80% occurring once. Concerning this clonotype itself: Its antigen is as yet unknown.

The treatment is: roughly ten-day PBMC culture with coronavirus spike peptide pools or control peptides (ViraFEST assay). The CDR3 has 12 residues. Germline V gene lookup returns CDR1 DFQATT and CDR2 SNEGSKA (reference sequence). Trimming pared 6 bases from V and 0 bases from J, leaving 9 bases between. The chain carries TRBV20-1 and TRBJ2-7; D remains ambiguous. This TCR was recovered from a human donor with COVID-19. Material: cultured CD4+ T cells from blood, obtained after SARS-CoV-2 vaccination. CDR3 sequence reads: CSAQERSYEQYF. CDR3 in DNA: TGCAGTGCCCAGGAACGCTCCTACGAGCAGTACTTC.